Presented here are 22 T cell receptor beta chains from one specimen sequenced in a study of cytomegalovirus exposure and HLA in healthy donors (dated 2017 in TCRdb). The library was built by means of the immunoSEQ multiplex PCR assay. A mixture of 60 forward primers for TCR Vbeta segments and 13 reverse primers for TCR Jbeta segments was used in the multiplex PCR. The clones in this table, taken by TCRdb from immuneACCESS, are in-frame only. Not every clone is retained; where verified, under half of the shortfall comes from an unresolved V gene, and the cause of the rest is unknown. In this sample the table shows around 120,000 clones, roughly 78% of which occur a single time. The biggest ten clones account for under 3.5% of the sample. The sequenced sample consisted of PBMCs. Source of these receptors: a male donor in good health and CMV-seronegative.

This clone has only a few counts. V usage is TRBV27 and J usage is TRBJ2-7, with D possibly TRBD1 on 6 matching bases. The CDR3 extends over 15 amino acids. Between the trimmed V and J ends, which lost 6 bases and 0 bases, there was a span of 15 bases. Germline loops: CDR1 MNHEY, CDR2 SMNVEV (reference sequence). The CDR3 DNA follows: TGTGCCAGCAGCGCCATGGACAGAGGCTCCTACGAGCAGTACTTC. Protein product: CASSAMDRGSYEQYF.

This clone has a handful of counts. This chain joins TRBV11-2 and TRBJ1-2; 7 bases agree with TRBD1. Trimming took 2 bases from V and 8 from J; bases not matched to a gene: 5. The CDR3 runs 13 residues. Per the germline V gene, CDR1 is SGHAT and CDR2 is FQNNGV. CDR3 protein: CASSLLGGWGYTF. Written as DNA, the CDR3 is TGTGCCAGCAGCTTATTAGGGGGCTGGGGCTACACCTTC.

The V and J genes are TRBV7-2 and TRBJ2-3; unclear D gene. Deletions cut 2 bases from V and 8 bases from J, with 5 bases between. Germline V gene data show CDR1 as SGHTA and CDR2 as FQGNSA. This CDR3 comprises 11 residues. The CDR3 coding sequence is TGTGCCAGCAGCTTACAAGCTACGCAGTATTTT. As protein: CASSLQATQYF.

The chain links TRBV6-1 to TRBJ2-5; a possible D gene is TRBD2 (5 bases). Germline V gene sequence: CDR1 MNHNS, CDR2 SASEGT. The CDR3 has 14 residues. Trimming shortened V by 2 bases and J by 5 bases, and 12 bases separated the two germline ends. The CDR3 DNA reads TGTGCCAGCAGTGAAAGTGAGGGTTGGGAGACCCAGTACTTC. Protein product: CASSESEGWETQYF.

The chain recombines TRBV19 with TRBJ2-7; D gene unclear. The CDR3 sequence is 13 residues long. V gave up 2 bases and J gave up 8 bases, with 13 bases separating them. Looked up from germline, CDR1 is LNHDA and CDR2 is SQIVND (reference sequence). CDR3 coding DNA: TGTGCCAGTAGTATACGAAACACTAAAAAGCAGTACTTC. Translated: CASSIRNTKKQYF.

The chain carries TRBV7-9 and TRBJ2-3, with 7 bases identical to TRBD1. The germline V gene encodes CDR1 SEHNR and CDR2 FQNEAQ (reference sequence). The CDR3 extends over 14 amino acids. The trim removed 4 bases at V and 1 base at J, leaving 2 bases unmatched. CDR3 protein: CASSSDRRTDTQYF. The CDR3 nucleotides read TGTGCCAGCAGCTCGGACAGGCGCACAGATACGCAGTATTTT. Drawing the rest from reference TRBV7-9 and TRBJ2-3, the complete variable domain is DTGVSQNPRHKITKRGQNVTFRCDPISEHNRLYWYRQTLGQGPEFLTYFQNEAQLEKSRLLSDRFSAERPKGSFSTLEIQRTEQGDSAMYLCASSSDRRTDTQYFGPGTRLTVL.

The J gene is TRBJ1-5, the V gene TRBV2; the match to TRBD1 covers 9 bases. Germline CDR1 reads SNHLY; CDR2 reads FYNNEI. This CDR3 has 15 amino acids. With V trimmed by 4 bases and J by 3 bases, 4 bases remained unmatched. As DNA, the CDR3 is TGTGCCAGCAGTGGGCGGACAGGGGCCAATCAGCCCCAGCATTTT. Amino acid sequence: CASSGRTGANQPQHF.

The genes are TRBV27 and TRBJ1-1; 9 bases map to TRBD1. The CDR3 runs to 14 residues. Per the germline V gene, CDR1 is MNHEY and CDR2 is SMNVEV (reference sequence). V gave up 6 bases and J gave up 6 bases; unmatched junction bases: 8. This CDR3 is CASRRGTGWAEAFF. Here the CDR3 DNA reads TGTGCCAGCAGGCGCGGGACAGGGTGGGCTGAAGCTTTCTTT.

The V and J genes are TRBV28 and TRBJ2-1; 7 positions agree with TRBD1. V lost 3 bases and J lost 6; bases outside the gene matches: 5. CDR1 is MDHEN, CDR2 SYDVKM, per germline. The CDR3 spans 14 residues. CDR3 in amino acids: CASSLRGLRNEQFF. CDR3 nucleotide sequence: TGTGCCAGCAGTTTGAGGGGGCTTCGCAATGAGCAGTTCTTC.

The chain couples TRBV6-5 to TRBJ2-7; tentative D call: TRBD1 (6 bases). The CDR3 runs to 15 residues. Trimming took 4 bases from V and 6 from J, leaving 19 bases between them. In germline, CDR1 is MNHEY, CDR2 SVGAGI. The CDR3 protein is CASSLTGIGGSEQYF. The CDR3 DNA follows: TGTGCCAGCAGTTTAACGGGAATAGGGGGTTCCGAGCAGTACTTC.

The J gene is TRBJ2-7, the V gene TRBV7-3; D gene ambiguous. The germline V gene has CDR1 SGHTA and CDR2 FQGTGA. V lost 2 bases and J lost 2, with 10 bases in between. The CDR3 has 14 residues. The CDR3 DNA is TGTGCCAGCAGCTTACACGACGGAGCCTACGAGCAGTACTTC. It translates to CASSLHDGAYEQYF. The variable domain in full, completed from reference TRBV7-3 and TRBJ2-7, reads GAGVSQTPSNKVTEKGKYVELRCDPISGHTALYWYRQSLGQGPEFLIYFQGTGAADDSGLPNDRFFAVRPEGSVSTLKIQRTERGDSAVYLCASSLHDGAYEQYFGPGTRLTVT.

The J gene is TRBJ2-5, the V gene TRBV4-1; 7 bases are a match to TRBD1. Gene TRBJ2-7 matches the end of the DNA better, so the J call may be wrong. CDR3 length: 18 amino acids. Germline CDR1 reads MGHRA; CDR2 reads YSYEKL. The CDR3 sequence is CASSQEGSPAGQAYEQYF. The CDR3 bases are TGCGCCAGCAGCCAAGAGGGATCGCCAGCAGGACAGGCCTACGAGCAGTACTTC.

This clone showed up just a few times. The chain links TRBV7-9 to TRBJ1-1; D remains unclear. The CDR3 is made up of 14 amino acids. Germline V gene lookup returns CDR1 SEHNR and CDR2 FQNEAQ (reference sequence). Between the trimmed V and J ends, which lost 1 base and 5 bases, there was a span of 11 bases. Here the CDR3 reads CASSLGGTLTEAFF. Written as DNA, the CDR3 is TGTGCCAGCAGCTTAGGAGGAACATTAACTGAAGCTTTCTTT. The complete variable domain, with remaining parts taken from reference TRBV7-9 and TRBJ1-1, reads DTGVSQNPRHKITKRGQNVTFRCDPISEHNRLYWYRQTLGQGPEFLTYFQNEAQLEKSRLLSDRFSAERPKGSFSTLEIQRTEQGDSAMYLCASSLGGTLTEAFFGQGTRLTVV.

V gene TRBV11-2 combines with J gene TRBJ1-1; no clear D. The CDR3 extends over 15 amino acids. Trimming took 0 bases from V and 1 from J, leaving 9 bases between them. Germline-derived CDR1 and CDR2 are SGHAT and FQNNGV. The CDR3 DNA follows: TGTGCCAGCAGCTTAGATCGAGGTGGGAACACTGAAGCTTTCTTT. Its translation: CASSLDRGGNTEAFF.

A word on this clone: At one end, the junction sequence differs from germline, possibly due to a read error. This chain uses TRBV7-9 with TRBJ1-1; D is perhaps TRBD1 (6 bases). This CDR3 is 17 amino acids long. Germline assignment: CDR1 SEHNR and CDR2 FQNEAQ (reference sequence). The CDR3 bases are TGTTCCAGCAGCTCGCACCAGGGCGCAGGGGCTACCACTGAAGCTTTCTTT. It translates to CSSSSHQGAGATTEAFF.

V and J are TRBV6-1 and TRBJ1-2, with D tentatively TRBD1 (5 bases). This CDR3 has 13 amino acids. CDR1 is MNHNS, CDR2 SASEGT, per germline. V lost 1 base, J lost 8 bases, and 11 bases lay in between. Here the CDR3 DNA reads TGTGCCAGCAGTGAAGGGGTGTGGGGCGGCTACACCTTC. It translates to CASSEGVWGGYTF.

This chain joins TRBV30 and TRBJ1-1; D is uncertain. V was clipped by 1 base and J by 3 bases, with 9 bases between them. The CDR3 is 13 residues long. The germline V gene has CDR1 GTSNPN and CDR2 SVGIG (reference sequence). The CDR3 here is CAWSGAMDTEAFF. The CDR3 DNA follows: TGTGCCTGGAGTGGGGCAATGGACACTGAAGCTTTCTTT.

The chain combines TRBV4-3 with TRBJ1-4; the D is unclear. This CDR3 region has 14 residues. Germline V lookup: CDR1 LGHNA, CDR2 YSLEER. Trimming removed 5 bases at V and 1 base at J, with 8 bases between. The DNA for the CDR3 is TGCGCCAGCAGCAACCCGGGAACTAATGAAAAACTGTTTTTT. Residues: CASSNPGTNEKLFF.

The J gene is TRBJ2-1, the V gene TRBV6-4; no clear D. This CDR3 has 15 residues. Trimming shortened V by 2 bases and J by 3 bases, and 11 bases separated the two germline ends. In germline, CDR1 is MRHNA, CDR2 SNTAGT. This CDR3 reads CASSDGQSDYNEQFF. The CDR3, as DNA: TGTGCCAGCAGTGACGGCCAGTCCGACTACAATGAGCAGTTCTTC.

The rearrangement joins TRBV19 to TRBJ1-1; TRBD1 matches 7 bases. After removal of 7 bases from V and 0 bases from J, the junction contained 14 bases not matched to a gene. CDR3 length equals 17 residues. Per germline, CDR1 LNHDA and CDR2 SQIVND (reference sequence). The CDR3 loop reads CASTAKGWTGVNTEAFF. The CDR3 region has the DNA TGTGCCAGTACCGCGAAGGGTTGGACAGGCGTGAACACTGAAGCTTTCTTT.

This chain uses TRBV27 with TRBJ1-1; no reliable D call. The CDR3 loop spans 15 amino acids. Germline V lookup: CDR1 MNHEY, CDR2 SMNVEV (reference sequence). V dropped 3 bases and J dropped 1 base, with 12 bases sitting between them. The CDR3 DNA is TGTGCCAGCAGTTTTTCGAGGGATACGAACACTGAAGCTTTCTTT. It is translated as CASSFSRDTNTEAFF.

V is TRBV7-9 and J is TRBJ1-3; 7 bases are a match to TRBD1. V lost 5 bases and J lost 0; bases outside the gene matches: 10. This CDR3 has 17 residues. Germline CDR1 and CDR2: SEHNR and FQNEAQ (reference sequence). The CDR3 DNA reads TGTGCCAGCAGCCCGGACAGGCCTTCGAGCTCTGGAAACACCATATATTTT. Its protein is CASSPDRPSSSGNTIYF.